A selection of T cell receptor beta chains follows, all from one sample in a study of blood T cells in healthy people across ages. TCRdb itself ran the 5' RACE reads through MiXCR, one entry per CDR3 protein. The table has hundreds of thousands of distinct CDR3 sequences, 20% to 25% seen once. Another study also made use of these data, one on T cells of mothers and their children.

Sample: blood. Receptor source: a boy younger than 18 in good health. CDR3s include the opening cysteine and the closing phenylalanine or tryptophan. Fields, in order: D gene, J gene, V gene, clone size, CDR3 DNA, CDR3 protein. A D gene is named only where the DNA matches it firmly. Clone size is not always given. Where it is, it says once, few, many or a class for expanded clones.

>.|TRBJ2-7|TRBV29-1|few
TGCAGCGTTGAATTCCCTGGCGCCTACGAGCAGTACTTC
CSVEFPGAYEQYF
>.|TRBJ2-1|TRBV7-2|.
TGTGCCAGCAGCTTAGTCTCTGTCCCCTCGTACAATGAGCAGTTCTTC
CASSLVSVPSYNEQFF
>.|TRBJ2-1|TRBV6-5|once
TGTGCCAGCAGTTTGGGACTGCTAGACCCTTTATCTAATGAGCAGTTCTTC
CASSLGLLDPLSNEQFF
>.|TRBJ1-5|TRBV24-1|.
TGTGCCACCAGTCACCCAGGGAGTAATCAGCCCCAGCATTTT
CATSHPGSNQPQHF
>.|TRBJ2-5|TRBV11-2|few
TGTGCCAGCAGCTTCAGGGATAGGCCCCGATGGGAGACCCAGTACTTC
CASSFRDRPRWETQYF
>.|TRBJ2-7|TRBV7-2|.
TGTGCCAGCAGCTTAGGAATGGGGGTGGCGGGCTACGAGCAGTACTTC
CASSLGMGVAGYEQYF
>TRBD2|TRBJ2-5|TRBV7-9|.
TGTGCCAGCAGCCTGGGACTAGCGGGAGTACGAAGAGAGACCCAGTACTTC
CASSLGLAGVRRETQYF
>TRBD2|TRBJ2-1|TRBV12-3/TRBV12-4|few
TGTGCCAGCGGAACTAGCGGGGGGGCCCGGGAGCAGTTCTTC
CASGTSGGAREQFF
>.|TRBJ2-5|TRBV11-2|.
TGTGCCAGCAGCTTATACGTAAACGGGGTGACCCAGTACTTC
CASSLYVNGVTQYF
>.|TRBJ2-1|TRBV5-1|many
TGCGCCAGCAGCAGGGACGGGGGGCCTCGCTCCTACAATGAGCAGTTCTTC
CASSRDGGPRSYNEQFF
>.|TRBJ2-3|TRBV7-2|many
TGTGCCAGCAGCTTAGTCCGGGGGCGGGATACGCAGTATTTT
CASSLVRGRDTQYF
>TRBD2|TRBJ2-5|TRBV5-6|.
TGTGCCAGCAGCTTTGCGGGAGAGGAAGTAGAGACCCAGTACTTC
CASSFAGEEVETQYF
>TRBD1|TRBJ1-1|TRBV2|.
TGTGCCAACAGTGAATTGGCACAGGGGGACACTGAAGCTTTCTTT
CANSELAQGDTEAFF
>TRBD1|TRBJ2-1|TRBV29-1|few
TGCAGCGAGGGCCGGACAGGGACCTACAATGAGCAGTTCTTC
CSEGRTGTYNEQFF
>.|TRBJ1-4|TRBV20-1|few
TGCAGTGCTACCTCAGGGGCTCCTAATGAAAAACTGTTTTTT
CSATSGAPNEKLFF
>TRBD1|TRBJ1-1|TRBV20-1|once
TGCAGTGCCTCTTGGACAGGGTCAGGCACTGAAGCTTCCTTT
CSASWTGSGTEASF
>.|TRBJ2-1|TRBV5-1|.
TGCGCCAGCAACTTGGCCCTTGCGGGAAATAACAATGAGCAGTTCTTC
CASNLALAGNNNEQFF
>TRBD2|TRBJ2-1|TRBV2|.
TGTGCCAGTAGGTGGGGGACTAGCGGCGTCGATGAGCAGTTCTTC
CASRWGTSGVDEQFF
>TRBD2|TRBJ2-5|TRBV13|.
TGTGCCAGCAGCTTAGGCCCAGCGGGACAAGAGACCCAGTACTTC
CASSLGPAGQETQYF
>.|TRBJ2-6|TRBV28|few
TGTGCCAGCAGTTCCAGGGACAGGGCCAACGTCCTGACTTTC
CASSSRDRANVLTF
>TRBD2|TRBJ2-4|TRBV28|few
TGTGCCAGCAGTATCAGAGGACTAGCGGGAATAGCCAAAAACATTCAGTACTTC
CASSIRGLAGIAKNIQYF
>.|TRBJ2-5|TRBV7-9|.
TGTGCCAGCAGCACCGGGGGCCTTCTAGAGACCCAGTACTTC
CASSTGGLLETQYF
>TRBD2|TRBJ2-4|TRBV28|few
TGTGCCAGCAGCAGGGGGGCTAGCGGGAGCAACATTCAGTACTTC
CASSRGASGSNIQYF
>.|TRBJ2-6|TRBV5-1|many
TGCGCCAGCAGGGGGGGTACCGGGGCCAACGTCCTGACTTTC
CASRGGTGANVLTF
>.|TRBJ2-1|TRBV7-9|.
TGTGCCAGCGACAGGTCCCATGAGCAGTTCTTC
CASDRSHEQFF
>TRBD1|TRBJ1-6|TRBV2|.
TGTGCCAGCAGTGAAGCCCCCGCGGTAAACAGGGGATCCTCACCCCTCCACTTT
CASSEAPAVNRGSSPLHF
>.|TRBJ1-2|TRBV28|few
TGTGCCAGCAGTTTAGGGCGCCGCCCCTATGGCTACACCTTC
CASSLGRRPYGYTF
>TRBD1|TRBJ2-5|TRBV7-9|few
TGTGCCAGCAGCGCCCGACAGGGGGGATTTGGGACCCAGTACTTC
CASSARQGGFGTQYF
>TRBD1|TRBJ1-2|TRBV6-5|.
TGTGCCAGCAGTTACTCGAATCAGGGGGTCTATGGCTACACCTTC
CASSYSNQGVYGYTF
>.|TRBJ2-7|TRBV14|few
TGTGCCAGCAGCCGGGCAGGGTCCATATACGAGCAGTACTTC
CASSRAGSIYEQYF
>TRBD1|TRBJ1-2|TRBV7-2|.
TGTGCCAGCAGCTTAGCCCCAGACAGGGTCTATGGCTACACCTTC
CASSLAPDRVYGYTF
>.|TRBJ2-3|TRBV7-9|.
TGTGCCAGCAGCTTCACTCGAGGAGACACAGATACGCAGTATTTT
CASSFTRGDTDTQYF
>.|TRBJ2-5|TRBV7-9|.
TGTGCCAGCAGCTTATCCCGCCAGCAAGAGACCCAGTACTTC
CASSLSRQQETQYF
>.|TRBJ2-7|TRBV21-1|.
TGTGCCAGCAGCTCGCCATCAGGGACTGACGACGAGCAGTACTTC
CASSSPSGTDDEQYF
>.|TRBJ2-2|TRBV15|.
TGTGCCACCAGCAGGAACCCAGGGGAGGAGACCGGGGAGCTGTTTTTT
CATSRNPGEETGELFF
>TRBD1|TRBJ1-1|TRBV20-1|few
TGCAGTGCGTGGGACAGGGGGATGAACACTGAAGCTTTCTTT
CSAWDRGMNTEAFF
>.|TRBJ1-2|TRBV29-1|.
TGCAGCGTTGTCGCCTCGCCCTACTATGGCTACACCTTC
CSVVASPYYGYTF
>TRBD1|TRBJ2-7|TRBV7-2|.
TGTGCCAGCAGCTTGGACAGGGGGCACTACGAGCAGTACTTC
CASSLDRGHYEQYF
>.|TRBJ2-1|TRBV6-1|few
TGTGCCAGCAGTGAATTGGGAAATGAGCAGTTCTTC
CASSELGNEQFF
>.|TRBJ2-2|TRBV20-1|.
TGCAGTGCGAGATTCCGGGACACTAACACCGGGGAGCTGTTTTTT
CSARFRDTNTGELFF
>.|TRBJ2-2|TRBV5-1|few
TGCGCCAGCAGCCCAGACGGAACGAACACCGGGGAGCTGTTTTTT
CASSPDGTNTGELFF
>TRBD1|TRBJ2-5|TRBV27|many
TGTGCCAGCAGTTCGGGGACAGGGGGATTTAGGGAGACCCAGTACTTC
CASSSGTGGFRETQYF